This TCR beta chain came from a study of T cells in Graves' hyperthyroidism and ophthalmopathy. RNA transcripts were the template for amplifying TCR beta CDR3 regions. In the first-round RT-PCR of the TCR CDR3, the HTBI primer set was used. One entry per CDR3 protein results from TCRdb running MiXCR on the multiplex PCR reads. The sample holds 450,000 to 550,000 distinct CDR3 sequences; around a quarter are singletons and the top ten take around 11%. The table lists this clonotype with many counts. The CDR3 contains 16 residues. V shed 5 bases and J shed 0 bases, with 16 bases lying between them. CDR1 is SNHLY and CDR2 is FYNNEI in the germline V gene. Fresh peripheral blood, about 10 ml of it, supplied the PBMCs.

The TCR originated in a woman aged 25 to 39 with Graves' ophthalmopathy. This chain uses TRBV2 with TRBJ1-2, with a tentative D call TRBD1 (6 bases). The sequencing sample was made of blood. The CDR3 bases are TGTGCCAGCAGTTCGAGCGGAGGGACATCTAACTATGGCTACACCTTC. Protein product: CASSSSGGTSNYGYTF.